These 19 T cell receptor beta chains were all obtained from the same sample, sequenced in a study of Graves' ophthalmopathy and Graves' hyperthyroidism. Beta-chain TCR CDR3 regions were amplified from RNA transcripts. Amplification began with first-round RT-PCR using HTBI primers, then second-round multiplex PCR was performed. TCRdb reprocessed the multiplex PCR reads via MiXCR and lists one record per CDR3 protein. The table shows approximately 480,000 distinct CDR3 sequences, with approximately 14% occurring only once. Sequenced: blood. Receptors were obtained from a woman aged 30 to 39 with Graves' ophthalmopathy.

In its sample, this clonotype was seen a few times. The rearrangement links TRBV4-1 to TRBJ2-2; 9 bases are shared with TRBD2. In germline, CDR1 is MGHRA, CDR2 YSYEKL. Trimming took 3 bases from V and 4 from J; bases not matched to a gene: 12. This CDR3 comprises 18 residues. The CDR3 DNA reads TGCGCCAGCAGCCAGGAAATAGCGGGAGAAGATGTCACCGGGGAGCTGTTTTTT. Translated: CASSQEIAGEDVTGELFF.

V and J are TRBV6-1 and TRBJ1-2; 7 bases match TRBD1. This CDR3 comprises 14 residues. Germline trimming cut 3 bases from V and 8 bases from J; bases unmatched to any gene: 9. Germline CDR1 is MNHNS and CDR2 is SASEGT. The DNA of the CDR3 is TGTGCCAGCAGTGATTTAGACAGGGCGAAGGGCTACACCTTC. This translates into CASSDLDRAKGYTF.

The chain combines TRBV5-1 with TRBJ1-5; D remains ambiguous. Germline V gene data show CDR1 as SGHRS and CDR2 as YFSETQ. The CDR3 has 15 residues. Deletions cut 0 bases from V and 4 bases from J, with 11 bases between. The CDR3 spells CASSLEAGRNQPQHF. CDR3 nucleotides: TGCGCCAGCAGCTTGGAGGCTGGTAGGAATCAGCCCCAGCATTTT.

The table lists this clonotype with many counts. This sequence joins TRBV7-9 and TRBJ1-2; D call uncertain. The CDR3 is 13 amino acids. Germline CDR1 SEHNR, CDR2 FQNEAQ (reference sequence). Deletions cut 4 bases from V and 0 bases from J, with 6 bases between. CDR3 sequence: CASSSTPNYGYTF. CDR3 nucleotide sequence: TGTGCCAGCAGCTCCACCCCTAACTATGGCTACACCTTC.

The chain carries TRBV28 and TRBJ2-6; 7 positions match TRBD2. Germline-derived CDR1 and CDR2 are MDHEN and SYDVKM. Trimming removed 5 bases from V and 4 bases from J; junction bases left unmatched: 2. The CDR3 extends over 14 amino acids. CDR3 DNA sequence: TGTGCCAGCAGTGGGACTACCGGGGCCAACGTCCTGACTTTC. Amino acids: CASSGTTGANVLTF.

The table lists this clonotype with a few counts. In DNA, the CDR3 is TGTGCCAGCAGCGCCAGACGGACCCACTCTGGGGCCAACGTCCTGACTTTC. It encodes CASSARRTHSGANVLTF. V and J are TRBV9 and TRBJ2-6; D remains unclear. CDR1 and CDR2 from the germline V gene are SGDLS and YYNGEE. The CDR3 contains 17 residues. V gave up 3 bases and J gave up 0 bases, with 13 bases separating them. Full variable domain (rest looked up from reference TRBV9 and TRBJ2-6): DSGVTQTPKHLITATGQRVTLRCSPRSGDLSVYWYQQSLDQGLQFLIQYYNGEERAKGNILERFSAQQFPDLHSELNLSSLELGDSALYFCASSARRTHSGANVLTFGAGSRLTVL.

This clonotype was counted at least ten times. This chain connects TRBV30 to TRBJ1-6, with D tentatively TRBD1 (5 bases). The CDR3 has 15 amino acids. Trimming stripped 1 base from V and 5 bases from J, with 12 bases between. The germline CDR1 and CDR2 sequences are GTSNPN and SVGIG (reference sequence). CDR3 in amino acids: CAWSEQTAHNSPLHF. In DNA form, the CDR3 reads TGTGCCTGGAGTGAACAGACAGCCCATAATTCACCCCTCCACTTT.

In this sample, this clonotype turned up many times. V and J are TRBV27 and TRBJ1-1, with a weak D call TRBD1 (6 bases). Trimming stripped 7 bases from V and 5 bases from J, with 20 bases between. CDR1 MNHEY and CDR2 SMNVEV come from the germline V gene (reference sequence). The CDR3 covers 15 residues. CDR3 sequence reads: CASIKNREVRTEAFF. CDR3 DNA: TGTGCCAGCATCAAAAACAGGGAGGTAAGGACTGAAGCTTTCTTT.

This clonotype occurred many times. The chain has TRBV19 and TRBJ2-6; D is uncertain. V was cut by 3 bases and J by 4 bases, with 10 bases left in between. In germline, CDR1 is LNHDA, CDR2 SQIVND (reference sequence). This CDR3 is 15 amino acids long. CDR3 bases: TGTGCCAGTAGTATTGGTAACCCCGGGGCCAACGTCCTGACTTTC. The encoded protein is CASSIGNPGANVLTF.

Many counts were recorded for this clonotype. The V call is TRBV12-3 or TRBV12-4, the J call TRBJ2-5; D is uncertain. Trimming cost V 3 bases and J 4 bases, with 12 bases left between them. CDR3 length equals 14 residues. CDR3 region: CASSLDGLGETQYF. The CDR3 DNA reads as TGTGCCAGCAGTTTGGACGGCCTCGGAGAGACCCAGTACTTC.

This clonotype has a count of ten or more. This chain connects TRBV27 to TRBJ1-1, with 9 bases that match TRBD1. The CDR3 loop spans 17 amino acids. The J segment lost 3 bases and the V segment lost 6 bases, leaving 14 bases of the junction unmatched. The germline gives CDR1 MNHEY, CDR2 SMNVEV (reference sequence). CDR3 in DNA: TGTGCCAGCAGGAGGGACAGGGCCCCTCGAGGGGACACTGAAGCTTTCTTT. Its translation is CASRRDRAPRGDTEAFF.

Comments on this clonotype: This could be a read error, since a much larger clone is one nucleotide away. CDR3 region: CAWSSVGFGMSTEACF. As DNA, the CDR3 is TGTGCCTGGAGCTCCGTCGGGTTCGGGATGAGCACTGAAGCTTGCTTT. V usage is TRBV30 and J usage is TRBJ1-1; D is unclear. Germline CDR1 GTSNPN, CDR2 SVGIG (reference sequence). The CDR3 is 16 residues long.

This clonotype has at least ten counts. The chain employs TRBV6-1 and TRBJ2-7; D gene unclear. CDR1 is MNHNS, CDR2 SASEGT, per germline. This CDR3 spans 13 amino acids. The germline V and J ends were trimmed by 1 base and 6 bases, with 10 bases remaining between them. CDR3: CASSEGESGEQYF. CDR3 sequence (DNA): TGTGCCAGCAGTGAAGGGGAATCTGGCGAGCAGTACTTC.

As concerns this clonotype: This may be a read error, as it is one base from a much larger clone. This chain uses TRBV24-1 with TRBJ2-5, with 8 positions matching TRBD1. The V gene's germline CDR1 is KGHDR and CDR2 SFDVKD. The CDR3 runs 13 residues. This CDR3 is CATSDPTGETKYF. CDR3 in DNA: TGTGCCACCAGTGATCCGACAGGGGAGACCAAGTACTTC.

This clonotype was counted ten times or more. V usage is TRBV12-3 or TRBV12-4 and J usage is TRBJ1-2, with D maybe TRBD1 (6 bases). CDR3 length: 15 amino acids. V lost 7 bases and J 6 bases, leaving 21 bases between the germline ends. CDR3 bases: TGTGCCAGCACCTCCCGTAGTGGACAGCCTCATGGCTACACCTTC. It specifies CASTSRSGQPHGYTF.

This clonotype was seen repeatedly, ten times or more. This chain links TRBV10-3 with TRBJ2-5, with TRBD2 as a possible D gene (7 bases). This CDR3 has 13 amino acids. Germline loops: CDR1 ENHRY, CDR2 SYGVKD. V was cut by 10 bases and J by 1 base, with 13 bases left in between. The CDR3 spells CATGEGGQETQYF. In DNA form, the CDR3 reads TGTGCCACAGGGGAGGGGGGCCAAGAGACCCAGTACTTC.

About this clonotype itself: A clone one base away is much larger, so this may be a read error. The chain recombines TRBV20-1 with TRBJ2-7; a weak D match, TRBD1 (5 bases). Trimming removed 6 bases at V and 0 bases at J, with 9 bases between. This CDR3 is built from 12 residues. The germline CDR1 and CDR2 sequences are DFQATT and SNEGSKA (reference sequence). The CDR3 DNA is TGCAGTGCCCCTGACAGCTCCTACGAGCAGTACTTC. Amino acids: CSAPDSSYEQYF.

This clonotype was counted ten times or more. This chain joins TRBV27 and TRBJ2-7; tentatively, D is TRBD1 or TRBD2 (5 bases each). CDR3 length: 17 residues. Between the trimmed V and J ends, which lost 0 bases and 3 bases, there was a span of 18 bases. Germline V CDR1 and CDR2: MNHEY, SMNVEV (reference sequence). CDR3: CASSLSGRATRHYEQYF. CDR3 DNA: TGTGCCAGCAGTTTATCGGGACGGGCTACCAGGCACTACGAGCAGTACTTC.

This clonotype was counted many times. The chain links TRBV6-1 to TRBJ1-1; 8 bases fit TRBD1. Trimming took 7 bases from V and 1 from J; bases not matched to a gene: 8. Germline V gene data show CDR1 as MNHNS and CDR2 as SASEGT. The length of the CDR3 is 15 residues. The CDR3 bases are TGTGCCAGCACTGATTCCGGGACAGGGAACACTGAAGCTTTCTTT. It encodes CASTDSGTGNTEAFF.